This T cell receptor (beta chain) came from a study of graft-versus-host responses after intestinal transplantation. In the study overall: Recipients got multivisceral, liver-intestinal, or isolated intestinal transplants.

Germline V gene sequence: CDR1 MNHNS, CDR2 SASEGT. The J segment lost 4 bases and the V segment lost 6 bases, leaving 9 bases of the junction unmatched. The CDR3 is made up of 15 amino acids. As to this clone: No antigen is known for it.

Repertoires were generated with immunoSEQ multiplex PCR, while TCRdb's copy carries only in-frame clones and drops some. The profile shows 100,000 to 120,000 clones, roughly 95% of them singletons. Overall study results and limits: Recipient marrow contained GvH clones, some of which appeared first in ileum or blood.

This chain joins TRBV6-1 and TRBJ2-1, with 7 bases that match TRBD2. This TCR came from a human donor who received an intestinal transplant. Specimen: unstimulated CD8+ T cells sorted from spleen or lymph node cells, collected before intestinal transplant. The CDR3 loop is CASSSGGSRYNEQFF. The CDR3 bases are TGTGCCAGCAGCTCGGGCGGGAGTAGGTACAATGAGCAGTTCTTC.